This entry lists 7 T cell receptor beta chains sequenced from one sample in a study of blood T cell repertoires in COVID-19. Libraries were prepared by immunoSEQ multiplex PCR; TCRdb keeps only in-frame clonotypes and omits some of them. The table has 200,000 to 250,000 clones, more than 80% seen once; the top ten hold about 2%. Material for sequencing was PBMCs or T cells enriched from blood (not recorded which). The receptors here all came from a man aged 55 to 70 who had recovered from COVID-19.

The V call is TRBV5-1, the J call TRBJ2-7; D uncertain. The CDR3 is made up of 14 amino acids. The germline V and J ends were trimmed by 4 bases and 1 base, with 12 bases remaining between them. CDR1 and CDR2 (germline): SGHRS, YFSETQ. CDR3 sequence: CASSKSSVSYEQYF. In DNA form, the CDR3 reads TGCGCCAGCAGCAAATCGTCCGTGTCCTACGAGCAGTACTTC.

This rearrangement joins TRBV14 to TRBJ2-1; 9 bases line up with TRBD1. CDR3 length equals 16 residues. V lost 5 bases and J lost 8; bases outside the gene matches: 13. Germline V gene sequence: CDR1 SGHDN, CDR2 FVKESK. The CDR3 DNA sequence: TGTGCCAGCAGCAACAAAAGGACAGGGGTGGACCATGAGCAGTTCTTC. It encodes CASSNKRTGVDHEQFF.

The V and J genes are TRBV7-2 and TRBJ2-3; 12 bases fit TRBD2. CDR1 and CDR2 (germline): SGHTA, FQGNSA. J was trimmed by 2 bases and V by 4 bases; bases with no gene match: 7. The CDR3 spans 17 residues. The CDR3 sequence: CASSSRLAGDNTDTQYF. The CDR3 coding sequence is TGTGCCAGCAGCTCCCGACTAGCGGGGGATAACACAGATACGCAGTATTTT.

The rearrangement links TRBV15 to TRBJ2-5; D remains unclear. Deletions cut 4 bases from V and 4 bases from J, with 16 bases between. The CDR3 extends over 15 amino acids. The V gene's germline CDR1 is LNHNV and CDR2 YYDKDF (reference sequence). The DNA for the CDR3 is TGTGCCACCAGCATGAGCCAGAGGTTCCGAGAGACCCAGTACTTC. As protein: CATSMSQRFRETQYF.

The chain combines TRBV5-1 with TRBJ2-1; weak D call: TRBD1 (5 bases). Trimming removed 6 bases from V and 7 bases from J, with 14 bases in between. The length of the CDR3 is 13 residues. Germline CDR1 is SGHRS and CDR2 is YFSETQ. The CDR3 loop reads CASTEPGWNEQFF. CDR3 coding DNA: TGCGCCAGCACTGAGCCAGGGTGGAATGAGCAGTTCTTC.

The chain carries TRBV19 and TRBJ2-3; 8 nucleotides line up with TRBD1. The germline V gene encodes CDR1 LNHDA and CDR2 SQIVND (reference sequence). V shed 10 bases, J shed 7 bases, and the junction held 10 bases outside the gene matches. The CDR3 contains 13 residues. CDR3 DNA sequence: TGTGCCACGGGGGCAGGGGGCTATTATACGCAGTATTTT. This translates into CATGAGGYYTQYF.

The chain recombines TRBV20-1 with TRBJ2-1, with a possible D match to TRBD1 (5 bases). This CDR3 has 14 residues. V was cut by 3 bases and J by 6 bases, with 15 bases left in between. Germline V gene sequence: CDR1 DFQATT, CDR2 SNEGSKA (reference sequence). CDR3 coding DNA: TGCAGTGCTAGTAGCCAGGGTGGCAGCAATGAGCAGTTCTTC. This encodes CSASSQGGSNEQFF.